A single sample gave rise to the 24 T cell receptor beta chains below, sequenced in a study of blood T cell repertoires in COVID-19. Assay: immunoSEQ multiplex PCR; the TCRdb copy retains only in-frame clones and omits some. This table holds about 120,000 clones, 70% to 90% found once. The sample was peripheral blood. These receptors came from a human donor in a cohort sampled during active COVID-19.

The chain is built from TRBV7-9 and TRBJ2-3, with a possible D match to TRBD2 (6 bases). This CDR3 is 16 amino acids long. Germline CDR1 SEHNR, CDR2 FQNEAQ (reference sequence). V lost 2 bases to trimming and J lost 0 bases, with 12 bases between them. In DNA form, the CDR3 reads TGTGCCAGCAGCTTAATTATAGCGGCCAGCACAGATACGCAGTATTTT. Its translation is CASSLIIAASTDTQYF. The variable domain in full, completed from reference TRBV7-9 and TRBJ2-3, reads DTGVSQNPRHKITKRGQNVTFRCDPISEHNRLYWYRQTLGQGPEFLTYFQNEAQLEKSRLLSDRFSAERPKGSFSTLEIQRTEQGDSAMYLCASSLIIAASTDTQYFGPGTRLTVL.

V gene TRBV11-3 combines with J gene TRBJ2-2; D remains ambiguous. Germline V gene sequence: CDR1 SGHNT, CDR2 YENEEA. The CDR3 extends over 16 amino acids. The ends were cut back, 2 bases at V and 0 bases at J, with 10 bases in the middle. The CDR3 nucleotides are TGTGCCAGCAGCTTATCGGTCTTCGCGAACACCGGGGAGCTGTTTTTT. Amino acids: CASSLSVFANTGELFF. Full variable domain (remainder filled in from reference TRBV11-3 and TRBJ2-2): EAGVVQSPRYKIIEKKQPVAFWCNPISGHNTLYWYLQNLGQGPELLIRYENEEAVDDSQLPKDRFSAERLKGVDSTLKIQPAELGDSAVYLCASSLSVFANTGELFFGEGSRLTVL.

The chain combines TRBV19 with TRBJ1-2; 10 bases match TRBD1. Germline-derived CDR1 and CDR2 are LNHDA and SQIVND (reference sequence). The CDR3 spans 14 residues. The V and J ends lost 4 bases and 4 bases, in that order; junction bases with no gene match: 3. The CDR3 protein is CASSTGQGFYGYTF. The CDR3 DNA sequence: TGTGCCAGTAGTACGGGACAGGGGTTCTATGGCTACACCTTC. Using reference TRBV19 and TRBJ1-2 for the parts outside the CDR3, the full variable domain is DGGITQSPKYLFRKEGQNVTLSCEQNLNHDAMYWYRQDPGQGLRLIYYSQIVNDFQKGDIAEGYSVSREKKESFPLTVTSAQKNPTAFYLCASSTGQGFYGYTFGSGTRLTVV.

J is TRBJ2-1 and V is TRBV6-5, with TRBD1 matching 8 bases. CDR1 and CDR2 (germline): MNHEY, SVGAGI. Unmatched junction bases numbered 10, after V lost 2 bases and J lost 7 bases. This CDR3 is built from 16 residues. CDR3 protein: CASSYRSGQGTNEQFF. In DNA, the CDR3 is TGTGCCAGCAGTTACCGCTCCGGACAGGGTACGAATGAGCAGTTCTTC.

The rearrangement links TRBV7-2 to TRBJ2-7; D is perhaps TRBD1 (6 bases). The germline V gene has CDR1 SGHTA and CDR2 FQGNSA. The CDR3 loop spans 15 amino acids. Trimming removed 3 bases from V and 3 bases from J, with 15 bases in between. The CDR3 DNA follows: TGTGCCAGCAGCTTCGACAGGTTACCTGGCTACGAGCAGTACTTC. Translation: CASSFDRLPGYEQYF.

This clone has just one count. CDR3 region: CASSWDYHHTEAFF. The CDR3 DNA reads as TGCGCCAGCAGCTGGGACTATCATCACACTGAAGCTTTCTTT. The gene calls are TRBV5-1 and TRBJ1-1; D is possibly TRBD1 (5 bases). Trimming shortened V by 3 bases and J by 3 bases, and 12 bases separated the two germline ends. Germline V gives CDR1 SGHRS, CDR2 YFSETQ. The CDR3 is made up of 14 amino acids. The full variable domain, with the rest looked up from reference TRBV5-1 and TRBJ1-1, is KAGVTQTPRYLIKTRGQQVTLSCSPISGHRSVSWYQQTPGQGLQFLFEYFSETQRNKGNFPGRFSGRQFSNSRSEMNVSTLELGDSALYLCASSWDYHHTEAFFGQGTRLTVV.

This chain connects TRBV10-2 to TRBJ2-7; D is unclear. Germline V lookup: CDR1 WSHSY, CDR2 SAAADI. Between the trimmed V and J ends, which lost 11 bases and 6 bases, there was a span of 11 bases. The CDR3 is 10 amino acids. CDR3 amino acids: CAVPRCEQYF. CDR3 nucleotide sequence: TGCGCCGTCCCTCGGTGCGAGCAGTACTTC.

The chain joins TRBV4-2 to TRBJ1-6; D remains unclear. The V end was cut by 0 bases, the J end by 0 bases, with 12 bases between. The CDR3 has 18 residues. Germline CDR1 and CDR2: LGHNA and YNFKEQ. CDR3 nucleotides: TGTGCCAGCAGCCAAGAAGTACCAGGAACCTCCTATAATTCACCCCTCCACTTT. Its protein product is CASSQEVPGTSYNSPLHF.

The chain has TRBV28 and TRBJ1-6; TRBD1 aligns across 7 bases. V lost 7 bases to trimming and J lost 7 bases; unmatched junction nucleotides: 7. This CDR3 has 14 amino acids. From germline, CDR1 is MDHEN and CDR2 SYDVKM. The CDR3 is CASIPRGPNSPLHF. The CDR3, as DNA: TGTGCCAGCATCCCTAGGGGGCCCAATTCACCCCTCCACTTT.

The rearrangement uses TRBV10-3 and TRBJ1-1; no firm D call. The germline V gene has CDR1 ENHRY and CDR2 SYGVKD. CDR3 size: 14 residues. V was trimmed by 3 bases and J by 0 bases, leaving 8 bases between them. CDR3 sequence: CAISENTVNTEAFF. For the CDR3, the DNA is TGTGCCATCAGTGAAAACACCGTGAACACTGAAGCTTTCTTT.

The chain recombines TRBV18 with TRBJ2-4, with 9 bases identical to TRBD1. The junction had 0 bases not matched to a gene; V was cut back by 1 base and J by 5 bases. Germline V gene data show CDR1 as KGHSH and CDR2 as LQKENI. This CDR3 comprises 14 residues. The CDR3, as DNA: TGTGCCAGCTCACCACGACAGGGGGAAAACATTCAGTACTTC. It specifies CASSPRQGENIQYF.

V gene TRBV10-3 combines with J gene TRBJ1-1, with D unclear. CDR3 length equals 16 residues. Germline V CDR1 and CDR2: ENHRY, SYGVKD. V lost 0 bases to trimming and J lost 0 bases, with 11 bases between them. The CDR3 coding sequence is TGTGCCATCAGTGAGTCGACGGGTACCATGAACACTGAAGCTTTCTTT. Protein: CAISESTGTMNTEAFF.

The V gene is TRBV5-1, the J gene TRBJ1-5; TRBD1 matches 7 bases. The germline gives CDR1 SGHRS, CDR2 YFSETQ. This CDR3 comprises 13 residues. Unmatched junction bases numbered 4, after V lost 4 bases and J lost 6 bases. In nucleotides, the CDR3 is TGCGCCAGCAGCGTAGGGGGCACTCAGCCCCAGCATTTT. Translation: CASSVGGTQPQHF.

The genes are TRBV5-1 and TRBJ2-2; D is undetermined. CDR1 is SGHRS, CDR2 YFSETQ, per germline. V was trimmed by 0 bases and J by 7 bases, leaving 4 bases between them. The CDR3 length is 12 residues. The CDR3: CASSLGGGELFF. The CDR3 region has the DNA TGCGCCAGCAGCTTGGGAGGCGGGGAGCTGTTTTTT.

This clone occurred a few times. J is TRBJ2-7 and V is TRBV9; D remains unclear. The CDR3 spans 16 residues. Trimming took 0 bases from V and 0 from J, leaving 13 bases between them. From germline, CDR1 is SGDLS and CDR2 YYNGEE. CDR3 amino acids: CASSVVVRQSSYEQYF. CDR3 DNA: TGTGCCAGCAGCGTAGTCGTAAGACAAAGCTCCTACGAGCAGTACTTC.

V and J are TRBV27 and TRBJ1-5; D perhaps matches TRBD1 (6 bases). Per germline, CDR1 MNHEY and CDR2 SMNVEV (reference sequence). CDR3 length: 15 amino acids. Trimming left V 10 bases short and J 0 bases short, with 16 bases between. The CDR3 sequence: CATAYQGTSNQPQHF. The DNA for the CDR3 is TGTGCCACCGCGTACCAGGGGACTAGCAATCAGCCCCAGCATTTT.

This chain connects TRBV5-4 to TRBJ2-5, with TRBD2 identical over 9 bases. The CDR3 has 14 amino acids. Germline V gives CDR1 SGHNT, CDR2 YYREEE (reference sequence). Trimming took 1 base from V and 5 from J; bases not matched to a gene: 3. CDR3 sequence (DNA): TGTGCCAGCAGCTTGCGTAGCGGGAGTGAGACCCAGTACTTC. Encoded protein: CASSLRSGSETQYF.

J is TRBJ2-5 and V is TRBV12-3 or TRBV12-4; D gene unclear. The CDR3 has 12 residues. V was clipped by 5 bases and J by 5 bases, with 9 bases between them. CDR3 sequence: CASSPNGETQYF. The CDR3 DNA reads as TGTGCCAGCAGTCCAAACGGGGAGACCCAGTACTTC.

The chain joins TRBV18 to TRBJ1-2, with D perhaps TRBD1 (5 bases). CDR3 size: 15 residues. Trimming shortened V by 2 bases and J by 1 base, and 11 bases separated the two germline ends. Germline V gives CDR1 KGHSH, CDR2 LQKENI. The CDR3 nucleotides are TGTGCCAGCTCACCAGGAACGACAGTTAACTATGGCTACACCTTC. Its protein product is CASSPGTTVNYGYTF.

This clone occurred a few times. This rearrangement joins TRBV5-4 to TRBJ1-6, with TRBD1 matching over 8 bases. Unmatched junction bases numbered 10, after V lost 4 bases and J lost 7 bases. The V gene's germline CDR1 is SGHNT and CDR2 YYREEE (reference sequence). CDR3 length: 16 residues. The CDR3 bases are TGTGCCAGCAGCCCAGACTCCGGACAGGGAAATTCACCCCTCCACTTT. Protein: CASSPDSGQGNSPLHF.

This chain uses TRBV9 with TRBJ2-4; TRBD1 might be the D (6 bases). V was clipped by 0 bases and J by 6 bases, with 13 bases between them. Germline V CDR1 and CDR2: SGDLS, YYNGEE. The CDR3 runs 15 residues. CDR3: CASSVDPGAVNIQYF. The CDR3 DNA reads TGTGCCAGCAGCGTAGATCCAGGGGCGGTAAACATTCAGTACTTC.

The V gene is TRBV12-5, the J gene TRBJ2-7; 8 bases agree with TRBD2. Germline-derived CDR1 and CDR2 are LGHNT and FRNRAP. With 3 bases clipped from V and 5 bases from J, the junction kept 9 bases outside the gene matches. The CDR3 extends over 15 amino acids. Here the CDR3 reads CASGFFGGGEDEQYF. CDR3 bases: TGTGCTAGTGGTTTTTTCGGGGGGGGTGAGGACGAGCAGTACTTC.

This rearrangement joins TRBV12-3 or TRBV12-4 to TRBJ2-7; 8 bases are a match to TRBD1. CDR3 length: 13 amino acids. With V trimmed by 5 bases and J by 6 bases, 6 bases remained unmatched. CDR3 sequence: CASSRQGLSEQYF. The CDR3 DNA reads TGTGCCAGCAGTAGACAGGGGTTAAGCGAGCAGTACTTC.

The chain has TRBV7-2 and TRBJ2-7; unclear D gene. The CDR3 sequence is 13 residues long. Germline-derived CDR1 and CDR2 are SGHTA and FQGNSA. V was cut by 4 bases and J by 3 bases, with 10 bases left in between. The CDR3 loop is CASSYSPLYEQYF. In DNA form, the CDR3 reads TGTGCCAGCAGCTATAGTCCCCTCTACGAGCAGTACTTC. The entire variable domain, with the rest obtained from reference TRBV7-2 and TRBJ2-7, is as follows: GAGVSQSPSNKVTEKGKDVELRCDPISGHTALYWYRQSLGQGLEFLIYFQGNSAPDKSGLPSDRFSAERTGGSVSTLTIQRTQQEDSAVYLCASSYSPLYEQYFGPGTRLTVT.